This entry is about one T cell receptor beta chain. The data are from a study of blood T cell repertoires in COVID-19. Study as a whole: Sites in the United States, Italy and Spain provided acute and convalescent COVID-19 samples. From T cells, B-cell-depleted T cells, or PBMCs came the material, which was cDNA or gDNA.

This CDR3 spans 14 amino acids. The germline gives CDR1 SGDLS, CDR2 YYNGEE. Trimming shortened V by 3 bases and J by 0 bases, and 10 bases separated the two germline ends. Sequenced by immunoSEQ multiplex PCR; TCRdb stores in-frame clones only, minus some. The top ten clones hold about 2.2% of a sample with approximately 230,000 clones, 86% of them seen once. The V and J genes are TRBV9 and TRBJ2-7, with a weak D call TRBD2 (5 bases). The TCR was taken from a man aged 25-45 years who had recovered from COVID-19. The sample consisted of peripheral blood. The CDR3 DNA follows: TGTGCCAGCAGCGGAGACGGGATCTCCTACGAGCAGTACTTC. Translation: CASSGDGISYEQYF.